The clone carrying this T cell receptor beta chain appeared once. Other DNA sequences within the sample encode an identical CDR3. In germline, CDR1 is SGHTA, CDR2 FQGNSA. V lost 2 bases and J lost 2, with 4 bases in between. The CDR3 has 13 residues. These data come from a study of blood T cell repertoires in COVID-19. Study-wide background: Samples taken during acute and convalescent COVID-19 were collected in the United States, Italy and Spain. T cells, B-cell-depleted T cells, or PBMCs provided the cDNA or gDNA that served as material.

Per the original data handling: Amplification of reference gene primers was used by the study to estimate nucleated cell counts. Assay: immunoSEQ multiplex PCR; the TCRdb copy retains only in-frame clones and omits some. V and J calls plus clone size are reproduced from that table; the DNA served to infer D and trimming. The sample has about 220,000 clones; around 80% are singletons. This receptor was identified in a man between 25 and 39 years old with active or convalescent COVID-19. The chain combines TRBV7-2 with TRBJ1-5; D not certain. Source material: peripheral blood. The CDR3: CASSLRGNQPQHF. For the CDR3, the DNA is TGTGCCAGCAGCTTACGAGGCAATCAGCCCCAGCATTTT.